The rows below give T cell receptor beta chains drawn from one sample of a study of Ad26.COV2.S vaccination and SARS-CoV-2 variants. Method: immunoSEQ multiplex PCR; TCRdb's copy keeps in-frame clones and lacks some. The data contain roughly 350,000 clones, about 89% of them seen just once; the ten biggest clones take up around 4.5%. The specimen comprised peripheral blood, sampled in a trial of Ad26.COV2.S vaccine versus placebo. The receptors here all came from a person between 18 and 65 years old who received the Ad26.COV2.S COVID-19 vaccine or a placebo. CDR3s include the opening cysteine and the closing phenylalanine or tryptophan. D genes are given only for firm matches. Size is omitted from some rows. Given values are once, few, many or a class for expanded clones.

NA,TRBD2,TRBJ2-5,TRBV6-2/TRBV6-3,TGTGCCAGCAGTTACTCGAGCAGCGGGGGGATCCAAGAGACCCAGTACTTC,CASSYSSSGGIQETQYF
few,TRBD1,TRBJ2-7,TRBV10-1,TGCGCCAGCAGTAACTTACAGGGGAATCCCCCCTACGAGCAGTACTTC,CASSNLQGNPPYEQYF
NA,TRBD2,TRBJ2-1,TRBV10-2,TGCGCCAGCAGTCCCCGGCGGGGGAGTGAGCAGTTCTTC,CASSPRRGSEQFF
NA,TRBD2,TRBJ2-7,TRBV11-2,TGTGCCAGCAGCTTAGTGCTAGCGGGGGACGAGCAGTACTTC,CASSLVLAGDEQYF
NA,NA,TRBJ2-3,TRBV2,TGTGCCAGCCGACCTACCGGGCCCCTAGTCGTCACAGATACGCAGTATTTT,CASRPTGPLVVTDTQYF
NA,NA,TRBJ1-6,TRBV5-1,TGCGCCAGCAGCTTGGCAGCCTCCTATAATTCACCCCTCCACTTT,CASSLAASYNSPLHF
NA,NA,TRBJ2-7,TRBV5-5,TGTGCCAGCAGCCCCGGGACCTACGAGCAGTACTTC,CASSPGTYEQYF
NA,NA,TRBJ2-7,TRBV27,TGTGCCAGCAGTTCCGCGGGCGGCTCCTACGAGCAGTACTTC,CASSSAGGSYEQYF
NA,NA,TRBJ1-5,TRBV19,TGTGCCAGTATGGTCTCCCGACGAAGCAATCAGCCCCAGCATTTT,CASMVSRRSNQPQHF
NA,NA,TRBJ2-5,TRBV18,TGTGCCAGCTCACCCGGGGCGGGAAAGGAGACCCAGTACTTC,CASSPGAGKETQYF
NA,NA,TRBJ2-7,TRBV18,TGTGCCAGCTCAGCCCGGGACACCTCCTACGAGCAGTACTTC,CASSARDTSYEQYF
NA,NA,TRBJ1-1,TRBV29-1,TGCAGCCGGACTCCTTTGGGAAACACTGAAGCTTTCTTT,CSRTPLGNTEAFF
NA,NA,TRBJ2-7,TRBV5-1,TGCGCCAGCAGCTTGGTTGGGTTCCACTACGAGCAGTACTTC,CASSLVGFHYEQYF
few,TRBD2,TRBJ2-5,TRBV4-1,TGCGCCAGCAGCCAAGTGGGACTAGCGGCGAGAGATCAAGAGACCCAGTACTTC,CASSQVGLAARDQETQYF
NA,TRBD1,TRBJ1-2,TRBV6-1,TGTGCCAGCAGTGAAGCCTGGACAGGGTACGGCTACACCTTC,CASSEAWTGYGYTF
NA,NA,TRBJ1-4,TRBV28,TGTGCCAGCAGTTTAGGGCAGGGCGGTGAAAAACTGTTTTTT,CASSLGQGGEKLFF
NA,NA,TRBJ2-1,TRBV6-6,TGTGCCAGCAGTACCTCACAGGGTAGCTCCTACAATGAGCAGTTCTTC,CASSTSQGSSYNEQFF
few,NA,TRBJ1-3,TRBV19,TGTGCCAGTAGTACGACAGTCTCTGGAAACACCATATATTTT,CASSTTVSGNTIYF
NA,NA,TRBJ1-1,TRBV6-2/TRBV6-3,TGTGCCAGCAGTTACTTGGGTGAAGCTTTCTTT,CASSYLGEAFF
NA,TRBD2,TRBJ2-1,TRBV5-1,TGCGCCAGCAGCGGCGAAAGCGGGGCGACCTACAATGAGCAGTTCTTC,CASSGESGATYNEQFF
few,TRBD2,TRBJ2-2,TRBV30,TGTGCCTGGAGTGACCCAGCGGGAGGGAACACCGGGGAGCTGTTTTTT,CAWSDPAGGNTGELFF
few,NA,TRBJ1-1,TRBV27,TGTGCCAGCAGTTTATCTGCGTCCATCGAGGACACTGAAGCTTTCTTT,CASSLSASIEDTEAFF
NA,NA,TRBJ2-3,TRBV5-5,TGTGCCAGCAGCTTCCGGGACGAACCTACAGATACGCAGTATTTT,CASSFRDEPTDTQYF
NA,NA,TRBJ1-2,TRBV2,TGTGCCAGCAGGGGTCGGACGTCATATGGCTACACCTTC,CASRGRTSYGYTF
once,NA,TRBJ2-1,TRBV19,TGTGCCAGTAGCACCGGACTGGGGACTTACAATGAGCAGTTCTTC,CASSTGLGTYNEQFF
NA,NA,TRBJ1-1,TRBV7-9,TGTGCCAGCAGCTCTCTCAGGGGACCGAACACTGAAGCTTTCTTT,CASSSLRGPNTEAFF
NA,NA,TRBJ2-1,TRBV28,TGTGCCAGCAGTTCACAGGTGTTCCATGAGCAGTTCTTC,CASSSQVFHEQFF
NA,TRBD2,TRBJ2-1,TRBV5-1,TGCGCCAGCAGCTTAGGTTCGAGTCGGACTAGCAATGAGCAGTTCTTC,CASSLGSSRTSNEQFF
NA,NA,TRBJ2-3,TRBV29-1,TGCAGCGTTGAGGGCAAAACAGATACGCAGTATTTT,CSVEGKTDTQYF
once,TRBD2,TRBJ2-5,TRBV7-9,TGTGCCAGCAGCTTAGATGGCTCTAGCGGACCTCAAGAGACCCAGTACTTC,CASSLDGSSGPQETQYF
once,NA,TRBJ2-7,TRBV12-3/TRBV12-4,TGTGCCAGCAGTTCAGGTTTCCACGAGCAGTACTTC,CASSSGFHEQYF
once,NA,TRBJ2-7,TRBV19,TGTGCCAGTAGTGTCCACCGACAAGACAAGGGAGGCGAGCAGTACTTC,CASSVHRQDKGGEQYF
NA,TRBD2,TRBJ2-1,TRBV3-1/TRBV3-2,TGTGCCAGCAGCCTGACTAGCGGGGTTTACAATGAGCAGTTCTTC,CASSLTSGVYNEQFF
NA,TRBD1,TRBJ2-3,TRBV2,TGTGCCAGCAGACGGGACAGGCGAAGCACAGATACGCAGTATTTT,CASRRDRRSTDTQYF
few,TRBD1,TRBJ2-3,TRBV5-4,TGTGCCAGCAGCTTCTGGACAGGGCCGGGGGATACGCAGTATTTT,CASSFWTGPGDTQYF